This T cell receptor (beta chain) was identified in a study of blood T cell repertoires in COVID-19. Background on the study: COVID-19 samples, acute and convalescent, were from the United States, Italy and Spain. Sources were T cells, B-cell-depleted T cells, or PBMCs; the material itself was cDNA or gDNA.

This CDR3 comprises 15 residues. V shed 2 bases, J shed 7 bases, and the junction held 3 bases outside the gene matches. Germline V gives CDR1 MNHEY, CDR2 SMNVEV (reference sequence). The table came from immunoSEQ multiplex PCR; TCRdb's copy has only in-frame clones and leaves some out. Here the sample spans about 170,000 clones, around 85% being singletons. The receptor was derived from an elderly man with COVID-19, enrolled during active disease. This chain joins TRBV27 and TRBJ2-1; 12 positions match TRBD2. Sequencing used peripheral blood. The DNA of the CDR3 is TGTGCCAGCAGTTTAACTAGCGGGGGGCAAAATGAGCAGTTCTTC. It specifies CASSLTSGGQNEQFF.